Presented here are 9 T cell receptor beta chains from one specimen sequenced in a study of blood T cell repertoires in COVID-19. Produced via immunoSEQ multiplex PCR; TCRdb's table is partial and in-frame only. The sample has 490,000 or so clones; less than 90% are singletons. Sequencing input: PBMCs or T cells enriched from blood (not recorded which). The receptors were sampled from a woman in her sixties or seventies who had recovered from COVID-19.

This clone showed up just once. The V gene is TRBV19, the J gene TRBJ2-2; D is uncertain. V shed 7 bases and J shed 2 bases, with 8 bases lying between them. Looked up from germline, CDR1 is LNHDA and CDR2 is SQIVND (reference sequence). The CDR3 is 13 amino acids. This chain's CDR3 is CASTGTNTGELFF. Written as DNA, the CDR3 is TGTGCCAGTACAGGAACTAACACCGGGGAGCTGTTTTTT.

The chain links TRBV5-1 to TRBJ2-7, with TRBD1 identical over 8 bases. CDR3 length equals 17 residues. V was clipped by 2 bases and J by 4 bases; unmatched bases: 14. Germline values: CDR1 SGHRS, CDR2 YFSETQ. The CDR3 spells CASSFNIPGQAIYEQYV. The CDR3 DNA is TGCGCCAGCAGCTTTAATATACCGGGACAGGCGATTTACGAGCAGTACGTC.

This chain connects TRBV27 to TRBJ1-1; a weak D match, TRBD1 (6 bases). V lost 3 bases and J lost 3, with 17 bases in between. Looked up from germline, CDR1 is MNHEY and CDR2 is SMNVEV (reference sequence). The CDR3 covers 16 residues. CDR3 sequence (DNA): TGTGCCAGCAGTTTGAGACAGGCTGGGCGGTACACTGAAGCTTTCTTT. Protein product: CASSLRQAGRYTEAFF.

The genes are TRBV9 and TRBJ1-2; the D gene is possibly TRBD1 (5 bases). Germline V gene lookup returns CDR1 SGDLS and CDR2 YYNGEE. V dropped 6 bases and J dropped 1 base, with 10 bases sitting between them. CDR3 length: 13 residues. CDR3 sequence reads: CASTRDVNYGYTF. The CDR3 nucleotides are TGTGCCAGCACCAGGGATGTTAACTATGGCTACACCTTC.

In this sample, this clone turned up once. CDR3 nucleotide sequence: TGTGCCAGCAGGGGGGACAGCAAAAACATTCAGTACTTC. This encodes CASRGDSKNIQYF. The V call is TRBV28, the J call TRBJ2-4, with 7 bases lining up with TRBD1. This CDR3 comprises 13 residues. Germline V gene data show CDR1 as MDHEN and CDR2 as SYDVKM. After removal of 6 bases from V and 3 bases from J, the junction contained 2 bases not matched to a gene.

The chain combines TRBV10-1 with TRBJ2-2; D is uncertain. Per the germline V gene, CDR1 is WNHNN and CDR2 is SYGVQD (reference sequence). This CDR3 has 15 residues. The V end was cut by 0 bases, the J end by 0 bases, with 5 bases between. The CDR3 bases are TGCGCCAGCAGTGAGTCAGACTCGAACACCGGGGAGCTGTTTTTT. Its protein is CASSESDSNTGELFF.

The rearrangement joins TRBV6-5 to TRBJ1-2; unclear D gene. This CDR3 region has 11 residues. CDR1 is MNHEY, CDR2 SVGAGI, per germline. The V gene lost 10 bases and the J gene lost 3 bases, with 9 bases spanning the gap. The CDR3 loop reads CATQRDYGYTF. The CDR3 DNA reads as TGTGCCACCCAGAGGGACTATGGCTACACCTTC.

This chain connects TRBV2 to TRBJ1-3, with 10 bases lining up with TRBD1. This CDR3 is built from 17 residues. V trimming: 6 bases; J trimming: 0 bases; junction bases outside the gene matches: 8. Per the germline V gene, CDR1 is SNHLY and CDR2 is FYNNEI. Here the CDR3 reads CASRSTGGWSSGNTIYF. The CDR3 DNA is TGTGCCAGCAGGTCGACAGGGGGCTGGAGCTCTGGAAACACCATATATTTT.

The J gene is TRBJ2-2, the V gene TRBV2; perhaps TRBD2 as D (6 bases). Germline CDR1 and CDR2: SNHLY and FYNNEI. This CDR3 is 14 amino acids long. With 9 bases removed from V and 1 base from J, the gap between germline ends came to 12 bases. The CDR3 loop reads CASAGRLNTGELFF. The CDR3 nucleotides are TGTGCCAGTGCGGGACGGCTGAACACCGGGGAGCTGTTTTTT.